Shown below are 29 T cell receptor beta chains from a single sample sequenced in a study of blood T cell repertoires in COVID-19. Method: immunoSEQ multiplex PCR; TCRdb's copy keeps in-frame clones and lacks some. The data show about 39,000 clones, about nine tenths seen once. Material: peripheral blood. The receptors stem from a man over 45 with active or convalescent COVID-19.

The rearrangement links TRBV4-1 to TRBJ1-1, with D unresolved. The germline V and J ends were trimmed by 1 base and 6 bases, with 12 bases remaining between them. The CDR3 contains 14 residues. Germline V CDR1 and CDR2: MGHRA, YSYEKL. The CDR3 loop reads CASSQVGGKAEAFF. DNA for the CDR3: TGCGCCAGCAGCCAAGTGGGAGGGAAGGCTGAAGCTTTCTTT.

Here the CDR3 DNA reads TGTGCCAGCAGTCTAACCAATAATGAAAAACTGTTTTTT. It encodes CASSLTNNEKLFF. The chain links TRBV12-3 or TRBV12-4 to TRBJ1-4; D remains unclear. Deletions cut 5 bases from V and 4 bases from J, with 8 bases between. The CDR3 runs 13 residues.

This rearrangement joins TRBV23-1 to TRBJ1-5; 7 bases map to TRBD1. TRBV23-1 is reported as an ORF; its role is uncertain. V trimming: 10 bases; J trimming: 3 bases; junction bases outside the gene matches: 18. The length of the CDR3 is 17 residues. CDR3 residues: CATRGGRDPVDNQPQHF. CDR3 nucleotide sequence: TGCGCCACCAGGGGGGGGAGGGACCCGGTAGACAATCAGCCCCAGCATTTT.

This chain links TRBV7-6 with TRBJ1-5; no clear D. Trimming removed 1 base at V and 3 bases at J, with 10 bases between. CDR3 size: 15 residues. Per the germline V gene, CDR1 is SGHVS and CDR2 is FNYEAQ. The CDR3 reads CASSLGQAPNQPQHF. Here the CDR3 DNA reads TGTGCCAGCAGCTTAGGTCAGGCGCCCAATCAGCCCCAGCATTTT.

The rearrangement links TRBV4-1 to TRBJ2-2; 9 nucleotides line up with TRBD1. The germline gives CDR1 MGHRA, CDR2 YSYEKL. After removal of 2 bases from V and 6 bases from J, the junction contained 10 bases not matched to a gene. The length of the CDR3 is 17 residues. CDR3 nucleotides: TGCGCCAGCAGCCAACAGGGGGGGGGACAGGGCGCCGGGGAGCTGTTTTTT. It is translated as CASSQQGGGQGAGELFF.

The chain links TRBV6-5 to TRBJ2-1; D uncertain. Trimming took 0 bases from V and 7 from J, leaving 10 bases between them. The CDR3 length is 14 residues. Germline V CDR1 and CDR2: MNHEY, SVGAGI. The CDR3 nucleotides read TGTGCCAGCAGTTACTCGTTCCCCCCAAATGAGCAGTTCTTC. It encodes CASSYSFPPNEQFF.

The rearrangement links TRBV5-1 to TRBJ1-2; no definite D call. The CDR3 contains 15 residues. Germline V gene data show CDR1 as SGHRS and CDR2 as YFSETQ. The V gene lost 3 bases and the J gene lost 5 bases, with 17 bases spanning the gap. The CDR3 loop reads CASSYGPEGGYGYTF. In DNA, the CDR3 is TGCGCCAGCAGCTACGGACCCGAGGGTGGATATGGCTACACCTTC.

The CDR3: CASSSGTGGSQPQHF. CDR3 DNA sequence: TGTGCCAGCAGCTCCGGGACAGGGGGCTCTCAGCCCCAGCATTTT. The J gene is TRBJ1-5, the V gene TRBV7-9; 12 positions match TRBD1. J lost 6 bases, V lost 4 bases, and 4 bases had no gene match. The CDR3 spans 15 residues. Germline values: CDR1 SEHNR, CDR2 FQNEAQ (reference sequence). The full variable domain, completed using reference TRBV7-9 and TRBJ1-5, is DTGVSQNPRHKITKRGQNVTFRCDPISEHNRLYWYRQTLGQGPEFLTYFQNEAQLEKSRLLSDRFSAERPKGSFSTLEIQRTEQGDSAMYLCASSSGTGGSQPQHFGDGTRLSIL.

The rearrangement links TRBV21-1 to TRBJ1-3. TRBV21-1 is deemed a pseudogene. The CDR3 runs 15 residues. CDR3 in amino acids: CASSLRFFSGNTIYF. CDR3 bases: TGTGCCAGCAGCCTGAGATTCTTCTCTGGAAACACCATATATTTT.

The genes are TRBV5-6 and TRBJ1-6, with 7 nucleotides matching TRBD1. The CDR3 is 19 residues long. With 4 bases clipped from V and 2 bases from J, the junction kept 15 bases outside the gene matches. CDR1 SGHDT and CDR2 YYEEEE come from the germline V gene. CDR3 DNA sequence: TGTGCCAGCAGCCGTAAACCACGCGGGACAGATCCCTATAATTCACCCCTCCACTTT. This gives the protein CASSRKPRGTDPYNSPLHF.

This clone was counted a single time. The chain recombines TRBV12-5 with TRBJ2-1; 7 nucleotides match TRBD2. Germline-derived CDR1 and CDR2 are LGHNT and FRNRAP. Losses at the gene ends were 5 bases for V and 2 bases for J; bases not matched to a gene: 6. The CDR3 is 15 amino acids. The CDR3: CASGNGRAAYNEQFF. CDR3 DNA sequence: TGTGCTAGTGGTAATGGGAGGGCCGCCTACAATGAGCAGTTCTTC.

The CDR3 region has the DNA TGTGCCAGCAGTGATTTGACGGGTCAGCCCCAGCATTTT. Its translation: CASSDLTGQPQHF. The genes are TRBV27 and TRBJ1-5, with D hard to call. The CDR3 length is 13 residues. Germline values: CDR1 MNHEY, CDR2 SMNVEV (reference sequence). The V end was cut by 5 bases, the J end by 6 bases, with 11 bases between.

This chain uses TRBV2 with TRBJ2-1, with D maybe TRBD2 (6 bases). Between the trimmed V and J ends, which lost 4 bases and 0 bases, there was a span of 10 bases. Germline loops: CDR1 SNHLY, CDR2 FYNNEI. The CDR3 has 15 residues. This chain's CDR3 is CASSGAGSSYNEQFF. CDR3 nucleotide sequence: TGTGCCAGCAGTGGCGCGGGGAGCTCCTACAATGAGCAGTTCTTC.

The V gene is TRBV28, the J gene TRBJ1-3; D is unresolved. CDR1 and CDR2 from the germline V gene are MDHEN and SYDVKM. V shed 2 bases and J shed 3 bases, with 5 bases lying between them. The CDR3 contains 13 residues. CDR3 amino acids: CASSLAGGNTIYF. The CDR3 nucleotides read TGTGCCAGCAGTTTAGCCGGTGGAAACACCATATATTTT.

V usage is TRBV6-5 and J usage is TRBJ2-1; 7 bases fit TRBD2. This CDR3 is 16 amino acids long. V lost 2 bases to trimming and J lost 4 bases; unmatched junction nucleotides: 8. Germline V CDR1 and CDR2: MNHEY, SVGAGI. In DNA form, the CDR3 reads TGTGCCAGCAGTTACGACCCGGGGCGGGAGTACAATGAGCAGTTCTTC. This gives the protein CASSYDPGREYNEQFF.

CDR3: CASSPESSEQYV. Written as DNA, the CDR3 is TGTGCCAGCAGCCCCGAGTCGAGCGAGCAGTACGTC. V usage is TRBV6-6 and J usage is TRBJ2-7; no clear D gene. The V gene lost 6 bases and the J gene lost 6 bases, with 12 bases spanning the gap. Germline V CDR1 and CDR2: MNHNY, SVGAGI (reference sequence). CDR3 length: 12 residues.

The rearrangement uses TRBV11-3 and TRBJ2-1; D may be TRBD2 (6 bases). This CDR3 has 13 residues. Trimming stripped 1 base from V and 7 bases from J, with 8 bases between. The V gene's germline CDR1 is SGHNT and CDR2 YENEEA. The DNA for the CDR3 is TGTGCCAGCAGCTTAGGGAGGGAAAATGAGCAGTTCTTC. It is translated as CASSLGRENEQFF. Filled out from reference TRBV11-3 and TRBJ2-1, the complete variable domain reads EAGVVQSPRYKIIEKKQPVAFWCNPISGHNTLYWYLQNLGQGPELLIRYENEEAVDDSQLPKDRFSAERLKGVDSTLKIQPAELGDSAVYLCASSLGRENEQFFGPGTRLTVL.

This clone appeared a single time. The V and J genes are TRBV4-1 and TRBJ2-1, with D perhaps matching TRBD1 (5 bases). V was clipped by 1 base and J by 5 bases, with 21 bases between them. This CDR3 is built from 18 residues. The germline gives CDR1 MGHRA, CDR2 YSYEKL. DNA for the CDR3: TGCGCCAGCAGCCAAGCCAGAGTTGGGGCCCTTCGCCACAATGAGCAGTTCTTC. Its translation is CASSQARVGALRHNEQFF.

The rearrangement uses TRBV27 and TRBJ1-5; no clear D. Trimming removed 3 bases at V and 5 bases at J, with 5 bases between. There are 12 residues in the CDR3. CDR1 is MNHEY, CDR2 SMNVEV, per germline (reference sequence). CDR3 bases: TGTGCCAGCAGTTTTCTCCATCAGCCCCAGCATTTT. It codes for CASSFLHQPQHF.

V gene TRBV19 combines with J gene TRBJ1-3; TRBD1 might be the D (5 bases). With 5 bases removed from V and 10 bases from J, the gap between germline ends came to 30 bases. The CDR3 length is 18 residues. Germline CDR1 reads LNHDA; CDR2 reads SQIVND (reference sequence). CDR3 coding DNA: TGTGCCAGTAGTGATGACGGACCCGGCAGGGCGGAATTGGATACCATATATTTT. It codes for CASSDDGPGRAELDTIYF.

The genes are TRBV15 and TRBJ2-5; 7 positions agree with TRBD1. The trim removed 4 bases at V and 5 bases at J, leaving 10 bases unmatched. This CDR3 is 15 amino acids long. Germline CDR1 LNHNV, CDR2 YYDKDF (reference sequence). CDR3: CATSTRGLRGETQYF. In nucleotides, the CDR3 is TGTGCCACCAGCACGAGGGGGCTGCGTGGTGAGACCCAGTACTTC.

The genes are TRBV7-9 and TRBJ1-3; no firm D call. Trimming cost V 6 bases and J 0 bases, with 6 bases left between them. Looked up from germline, CDR1 is SEHNR and CDR2 is FQNEAQ (reference sequence). The CDR3 extends over 13 amino acids. The CDR3 DNA reads as TGTGCCAGCAGGGCCGACTCTGGAAACACCATATATTTT. Protein product: CASRADSGNTIYF.

V gene TRBV7-9 combines with J gene TRBJ2-7; 8 bases align to TRBD1. The CDR3 has 15 residues. The V gene end was trimmed by 1 base and the J gene end by 5 bases; junction bases not matched to a gene: 7. Germline CDR1 is SEHNR and CDR2 is FQNEAQ (reference sequence). In DNA form, the CDR3 reads TGTGCCAGCAGCTTAGGGACAGGGACGGTCAACGAGCAGTACTTC. It translates to CASSLGTGTVNEQYF. Full variable domain (outside the CDR3, taken from reference TRBV7-9 and TRBJ2-7): DTGVSQNPRHKITKRGQNVTFRCDPISEHNRLYWYRQTLGQGPEFLTYFQNEAQLEKSRLLSDRFSAERPKGSFSTLEIQRTEQGDSAMYLCASSLGTGTVNEQYFGPGTRLTVT.

This clone was found once. The chain combines TRBV14 with TRBJ2-1; D is ambiguous. In germline, CDR1 is SGHDN, CDR2 FVKESK. The CDR3 sequence is 13 residues long. The ends were cut back, 1 base at V and 9 bases at J, with 10 bases in the middle. Here the CDR3 DNA reads TGTGCCAGCAGCCAAGGGGCAGCCCGTGAGCAGTTCTTC. Amino acid sequence: CASSQGAAREQFF.

Only one count was recorded for this clone. The chain recombines TRBV6-5 with TRBJ1-6; D might be TRBD1 (6 bases). Trimming shortened V by 6 bases and J by 7 bases, and 10 bases separated the two germline ends. The CDR3 consists of 13 residues. CDR1 and CDR2 from the germline V gene are MNHEY and SVGAGI. The CDR3, as DNA: TGTGCCAGCAGAGAGGGGGAGAATTCACCCCTCCACTTT. Translated, it gives CASREGENSPLHF.

The rearrangement uses TRBV6-5 and TRBJ2-1; TRBD1 aligns across 7 bases. V lost 1 base, J lost 9 bases, and 3 bases stayed unmatched. This CDR3 has 13 amino acids. Germline V gene sequence: CDR1 MNHEY, CDR2 SVGAGI. The CDR3 nucleotides are TGTGCCAGCAGTTACTACAGGGGTAGTGAGCAGTTCTTC. This sequence encodes CASSYYRGSEQFF.

The chain recombines TRBV6-6 with TRBJ1-4; D possibly corresponds to TRBD1 (5 bases). V dropped 2 bases and J dropped 6 bases, with 16 bases sitting between them. The germline gives CDR1 MNHNY, CDR2 SVGAGI (reference sequence). This CDR3 has 16 amino acids. As DNA, the CDR3 is TGTGCCAGCAGTTACATCCAGGGTAGCTTGGATGAAAAACTGTTTTTT. It specifies CASSYIQGSLDEKLFF.

V usage is TRBV3-1 (or the pseudogene TRBV3-2) and J usage is TRBJ1-2; maybe TRBD1 (6 bases). In germline, CDR1 is LGHDT, CDR2 YNNKEL (reference sequence). The CDR3 sequence is 15 residues long. Trimming removed 4 bases at V and 4 bases at J, with 16 bases between. The CDR3 is CASSPTGITSYGYTF. CDR3 DNA sequence: TGTGCCAGCAGCCCTACAGGGATCACAAGCTATGGCTACACCTTC.

Only one count was recorded for this clone. The J gene is TRBJ2-1, the V gene TRBV24-1, with TRBD2 identical over 9 bases. CDR3 length equals 16 residues. The germline V gene encodes CDR1 KGHDR and CDR2 SFDVKD. J lost 0 bases, V lost 5 bases, and 4 bases had no gene match. CDR3 region: CATSAATSGSYNEQFF. CDR3 nucleotide sequence: TGTGCCACCAGTGCCGCGACTAGCGGCTCCTACAATGAGCAGTTCTTC.